One sample yielded the 27 T cell receptor beta chains listed below, sequenced in a study of OX40 agonist ivuxolimab in advanced cancers. Receptors were amplified or captured by the immunoSEQ multiplex PCR assay. Drawn from immuneACCESS, this table holds only the in-frame rearrangements with V and J called that TCRdb kept. Clones are partly lost; checked studies trace under half to an unresolved V gene and leave the rest unexplained. This sample lists 130,000 or so clones; 93% were detected once. The ten largest clones add up to 0.15% to 0.17% of the sample. The sequences come from CD4+ or CD8+ T cells sorted from blood, collected in a trial of the OX40 agonist ivuxolimab. These receptors all come from an adult with an advanced solid tumor such as melanoma, head and neck, liver or kidney cancer.

The chain links TRBV7-9 to TRBJ1-1; D gene ambiguous. The CDR3 has 14 residues. Germline V gene lookup returns CDR1 SEHNR and CDR2 FQNEAQ (reference sequence). V dropped 0 bases and J dropped 4 bases, with 9 bases sitting between them. CDR3 sequence (DNA): TGTGCCAGCAGCTTAGCGATCCGGGTCACTGAAGCTTTCTTT. Its protein product is CASSLAIRVTEAFF.

DNA of the CDR3: TGTGCCAGCAGGACAGGGGGCTACGAGCAGTACTTC. This sequence encodes CASRTGGYEQYF. V usage is TRBV6-1 and J usage is TRBJ2-7, with TRBD1 matching 9 bases. The V gene end was trimmed by 6 bases and the J gene end by 3 bases; junction bases not matched to a gene: 0. This CDR3 spans 12 amino acids. Germline V gene data show CDR1 as MNHNS and CDR2 as SASEGT.

The chain employs TRBV7-9 and TRBJ2-1; 15 bases fit TRBD2. The CDR3 totals 15 residues. CDR1 is SEHNR, CDR2 FQNEAQ, per germline (reference sequence). The junction had 3 bases not matched to a gene; V was cut back by 3 bases and J by 9 bases. The CDR3: CASSLRGLAGGEQFF. Here the CDR3 DNA reads TGTGCCAGCAGCTTGAGGGGACTAGCGGGAGGTGAGCAGTTCTTC.

The chain links TRBV19 to TRBJ1-5; 7 positions agree with TRBD1. The length of the CDR3 is 17 residues. CDR1 LNHDA and CDR2 SQIVND come from the germline V gene (reference sequence). Trimming removed 4 bases from V and 2 bases from J; junction bases left unmatched: 11. The CDR3 region has the DNA TGTGCCAGTAGTAGGAGCTACTCGGGACAGCGCAATCAGCCCCAGCATTTT. Encoded protein: CASSRSYSGQRNQPQHF.

The chain recombines TRBV2 with TRBJ2-2, with D perhaps TRBD1 (6 bases). Germline V gene sequence: CDR1 SNHLY, CDR2 FYNNEI. CDR3 length equals 14 residues. V was shortened by 7 bases and J by 2 bases, with 11 bases between the two germline ends. The CDR3 DNA reads TGTGCCAGCATGCAGGGGCACAACACCGGGGAGCTGTTTTTT. Protein product: CASMQGHNTGELFF.

This clone was counted a few times. CDR3 DNA sequence: TGCGCCAGCAGCTTGGATATCAGGCGGCATGAAAAACTGTTTTTT. Translation: CASSLDIRRHEKLFF. The rearrangement uses TRBV5-1 and TRBJ1-4, with unresolved D. The CDR3 has 15 amino acids. Germline V lookup: CDR1 SGHRS, CDR2 YFSETQ. V was trimmed by 0 bases and J by 6 bases, leaving 12 bases between them.

The chain couples TRBV7-2 to TRBJ2-5; the D gene is possibly TRBD2 (5 bases). In germline, CDR1 is SGHTA, CDR2 FQGNSA. This CDR3 comprises 16 residues. The V end was cut by 7 bases, the J end by 5 bases, with 23 bases between. CDR3 coding DNA: TGTGCCAGCAACCCTCTTGGTGAGGGAGTAGGGGAGACCCAGTACTTC. It translates to CASNPLGEGVGETQYF.

V gene TRBV4-3 combines with J gene TRBJ2-2, with D uncertain. The CDR3 runs 15 residues. Germline CDR1 is LGHNA and CDR2 is YSLEER. The germline V and J ends were trimmed by 0 bases and 6 bases, with 11 bases remaining between them. For the CDR3, the DNA is TGCGCCAGCAGCCAAGAGTCCTCGTTTCCCGGGGAGCTGTTTTTT. Translated: CASSQESSFPGELFF.

The V gene is TRBV10-3, the J gene TRBJ2-1; 10 bases agree with TRBD2. V lost 2 bases to trimming and J lost 1 base; unmatched junction nucleotides: 2. This CDR3 is 16 amino acids long. Germline V CDR1 and CDR2: ENHRY, SYGVKD. CDR3 loop: CAISEASGSSYNEQFF. The CDR3 DNA reads as TGTGCCATCAGTGAGGCTAGCGGGAGTTCCTACAATGAGCAGTTCTTC.

The chain links TRBV5-4 to TRBJ2-7, with 13 bases matching TRBD2. J gave up 2 bases and V 1 base, and 0 bases lay outside the gene matches. CDR3 length: 15 amino acids. Germline V gene lookup returns CDR1 SGHNT and CDR2 YYREEE (reference sequence). In DNA form, the CDR3 reads TGTGCCAGCAGCTTGACTAGCGGGAGGGCCTACGAGCAGTACTTC. Residues: CASSLTSGRAYEQYF.

The chain uses TRBV10-1 and TRBJ2-1, with D tentatively TRBD1 (5 bases). This CDR3 is built from 14 residues. Trimming cost V 3 bases and J 5 bases, with 11 bases left between them. Germline V lookup: CDR1 WNHNN, CDR2 SYGVQD (reference sequence). CDR3 nucleotide sequence: TGCGCCAGCAGTGATTACAGGCTAAACAATGAGCAGTTCTTC. It yields the protein CASSDYRLNNEQFF.

J is TRBJ2-6 and V is TRBV5-1; D is perhaps TRBD1 (5 bases). V was clipped by 0 bases and J by 3 bases, with 10 bases between them. CDR1 is SGHRS, CDR2 YFSETQ, per germline. CDR3 size: 16 residues. CDR3 nucleotides: TGCGCCAGCAGCTTGGGGGGCGTAATTGGGGCCAACGTCCTGACTTTC. It translates to CASSLGGVIGANVLTF.

V and J are TRBV5-1 and TRBJ2-1; 9 positions agree with TRBD1. V was pared by 6 bases and J by 4 bases, with 8 bases of the junction left unmatched. The CDR3 consists of 15 residues. The V gene's germline CDR1 is SGHRS and CDR2 YFSETQ. The CDR3 bases are TGCGCCAGCACACTCACGACAGGGGGATACAATGAGCAGTTCTTC. Encoded protein: CASTLTTGGYNEQFF.

V and J are TRBV5-6 and TRBJ2-5; perhaps TRBD1 as D (6 bases). This CDR3 spans 16 amino acids. Trimming removed 6 bases at V and 1 base at J, with 19 bases between. CDR1 is SGHDT and CDR2 is YYEEEE in the germline V gene. CDR3 sequence (DNA): TGTGCCAGCACCCTGACAGGCCAGAGTCCCCAAGAGACCCAGTACTTC. Its translation is CASTLTGQSPQETQYF.

This chain joins TRBV25-1 and TRBJ2-3, with a weak D call TRBD2 (6 bases). Per germline, CDR1 MGHDK and CDR2 SYGVNS. V was shortened by 5 bases and J by 7 bases, with 19 bases between the two germline ends. The CDR3 runs 15 residues. The CDR3 region has the DNA TGTGCCAGCAGTACCGCAGCGGGTAGTAGGTATACGCAGTATTTT. Protein product: CASSTAAGSRYTQYF. The full variable domain, with the rest looked up from reference TRBV25-1 and TRBJ2-3, is EADIYQTPRYLVIGTGKKITLECSQTMGHDKMYWYQQDPGMELHLIHYSYGVNSTEKGDLSSESTVSRIRTEHFPLTLESARPSHTSQYLCASSTAAGSRYTQYFGPGTRLTVL.

The chain employs TRBV28 and TRBJ2-7; TRBD2 matches at 11 bases. Germline CDR1 and CDR2: MDHEN and SYDVKM. The CDR3 length is 14 residues. The V gene end was trimmed by 6 bases and the J gene end by 6 bases; junction bases not matched to a gene: 7. The CDR3 DNA sequence: TGTGCCAGCAGCCTCGGGACTAGCGGCTTCGAGCAGTACTTC. This translates into CASSLGTSGFEQYF.

The gene calls are TRBV18 and TRBJ1-1; 9 bases line up with TRBD1. The CDR3 runs to 16 residues. Unmatched junction bases numbered 2, after V lost 0 bases and J lost 0 bases. Germline V gives CDR1 KGHSH, CDR2 LQKENI. As DNA, the CDR3 is TGTGCCAGCTCACCACCGGGACAGGGCCTGAACACTGAAGCTTTCTTT. Translating it yields CASSPPGQGLNTEAFF.

The V gene is TRBV5-1, the J gene TRBJ2-7; possible D gene TRBD2, 5 bases. CDR1 and CDR2 (germline): SGHRS, YFSETQ. Trimming took 4 bases from V and 3 from J, leaving 8 bases between them. The CDR3 runs 12 residues. The CDR3 here is CASSVGNYEQYF. The CDR3 nucleotides read TGCGCCAGCAGCGTCGGGAACTACGAGCAGTACTTC.

This chain uses TRBV7-3 with TRBJ1-1; weak D call: TRBD1 (5 bases). The CDR3 has 15 amino acids. Germline V lookup: CDR1 SGHTA, CDR2 FQGTGA. With 5 bases removed from V and 1 base from J, the gap between germline ends came to 14 bases. The CDR3 DNA follows: TGTGCCAGCAGCCCTTCGGGGGGTGGGAACACTGAAGCTTTCTTT. Translating it yields CASSPSGGGNTEAFF.

This clone was found once. V and J are TRBV28 and TRBJ1-5; 7 positions match TRBD1. J lost 4 bases, V lost 2 bases, and 17 bases had no gene match. CDR3 length: 19 amino acids. CDR1 MDHEN and CDR2 SYDVKM come from the germline V gene. CDR3 residues: CASSLSSGGRWQGNQPQHF. The CDR3 DNA reads TGTGCCAGCAGTTTAAGTTCAGGGGGGCGATGGCAGGGGAATCAGCCCCAGCATTTT.

J is TRBJ2-2 and V is TRBV7-3, with D perhaps TRBD2 (5 bases). Germline V gives CDR1 SGHTA, CDR2 FQGTGA. With 2 bases removed from V and 3 bases from J, the gap between germline ends came to 7 bases. The CDR3 is made up of 14 amino acids. CDR3 region: CASSLRRDTGELFF. CDR3 sequence (DNA): TGTGCCAGCAGCTTACGGCGGGACACCGGGGAGCTGTTTTTT.

The V gene is TRBV7-9, the J gene TRBJ1-1; TRBD1 is a possible D gene (6 bases). This CDR3 contains 14 residues. CDR1 and CDR2 (germline): SEHNR, FQNEAQ (reference sequence). Trimming removed 5 bases from V and 7 bases from J, with 17 bases in between. The CDR3 coding sequence is TGTGCCAGCAGCACCACCCCGGGACAACATGAAGCTTTCTTT. It is translated as CASSTTPGQHEAFF.

The rearrangement joins TRBV9 to TRBJ1-3; maybe TRBD1 (6 bases). Germline values: CDR1 SGDLS, CDR2 YYNGEE. The CDR3 is made up of 15 amino acids. Deletions cut 0 bases from V and 2 bases from J, with 9 bases between. CDR3: CASSVGGAAGNTIYF. CDR3 nucleotides: TGTGCCAGCAGCGTAGGGGGGGCGGCTGGAAACACCATATATTTT.

The rearrangement uses TRBV27 and TRBJ1-4, with a possible D match to TRBD1 (5 bases). Per germline, CDR1 MNHEY and CDR2 SMNVEV (reference sequence). The CDR3 is 15 amino acids. V lost 5 bases and J 5 bases, leaving 15 bases between the germline ends. CDR3 amino acids: CASSPRGETNEKLFF. Here the CDR3 DNA reads TGTGCCAGCAGTCCTCGGGGGGAGACAAATGAAAAACTGTTTTTT.

The chain recombines TRBV14 with TRBJ2-1; weak D call: TRBD2 (5 bases). The V end was cut by 0 bases, the J end by 2 bases, with 11 bases between. The CDR3 totals 16 residues. From germline, CDR1 is SGHDN and CDR2 FVKESK. For the CDR3, the DNA is TGTGCCAGCAGCCAAGATCCGAGGGAGCCCTACAATGAGCAGTTCTTC. Translation gives CASSQDPREPYNEQFF.

This rearrangement joins TRBV9 to TRBJ2-7, with TRBD2 matching 12 bases. CDR3 length: 14 amino acids. Trimming cost V 1 base and J 6 bases; bases outside gene matches: 2. Germline-derived CDR1 and CDR2 are SGDLS and YYNGEE. CDR3 nucleotide sequence: TGTGCCAGCAGCGTAAGGACTAGCGGGGCCGAGCAGTACTTC. It codes for CASSVRTSGAEQYF.

The genes are TRBV19 and TRBJ2-3; D may be TRBD2 (6 bases). This CDR3 has 12 residues. Trimming shortened V by 5 bases and J by 11 bases, and 14 bases separated the two germline ends. Germline CDR1 reads LNHDA; CDR2 reads SQIVND (reference sequence). The CDR3 DNA sequence: TGTGCCAGTAGTCTAAAAACGGAGGGGCAGTATTTT. The encoded protein is CASSLKTEGQYF.